Following are 17 T cell receptor beta chains from one sample sequenced in a study of T-cell reconstitution after alpha-beta-depleted transplantation in children. TCRbeta library preparation incorporated unique molecular identifiers. TCRdb independently ran MiXCR on the PCR reads; one entry per CDR3 protein. The data hold about 600,000 distinct CDR3 sequences, with about an eighth observed a single time. Material: PBMCs, mostly from graft donor cells, obtained 360 days after TCRalphabeta/CD19-depleted stem cell transplant. Every receptor here comes from a male patient younger than 18 who had a stem cell transplant for acute myeloid leukemia, so the T cells may come from the graft donor.

The gene calls are TRBV7-3 and TRBJ2-1; D is unresolved. Between the trimmed V and J ends, which lost 2 bases and 9 bases, there was a span of 17 bases. Germline-derived CDR1 and CDR2 are SGHTA and FQGTGA. The CDR3 covers 15 residues. CDR3 protein: CASSLQHLGSAEQFF. The CDR3 DNA reads TGTGCCAGCAGCTTACAGCACCTGGGCAGCGCTGAGCAGTTCTTC.

This chain links TRBV12-3 or TRBV12-4 with TRBJ2-1; D unresolved. V lost 5 bases and J lost 8, with 10 bases in between. The CDR3 runs to 12 residues. As DNA, the CDR3 is TGTGCCAGCAGTCTTTTTGCGGATGAGCAGTTCTTC. The encoded protein is CASSLFADEQFF.

The rearrangement links TRBV5-3 to TRBJ1-1; D uncertain. TRBV5-3 is an open reading frame whose function is uncertain. Trimming left V 2 bases short and J 4 bases short, with 15 bases between. The CDR3 has 15 residues. The CDR3 nucleotides are TGTGCCAGAAGCTTCAACCCGGCCGCGAGCACTGAAGCTTTCTTT. It yields the protein CARSFNPAASTEAFF.

V is TRBV12-3 or TRBV12-4 and J is TRBJ2-7; 9 bases are a match to TRBD1. Trimming removed 6 bases from V and 2 bases from J; junction bases left unmatched: 8. The CDR3 loop spans 15 amino acids. This CDR3 reads CASSHPDRGTYEQYF. The CDR3 DNA is TGTGCCAGCAGCCATCCTGACAGGGGGACCTACGAGCAGTACTTC.

V gene TRBV30 combines with J gene TRBJ1-6, with 9 positions matching TRBD1. The CDR3 runs 15 residues. Per the germline V gene, CDR1 is GTSNPN and CDR2 is SVGIG (reference sequence). J was trimmed by 9 bases and V by 0 bases; bases with no gene match: 6. CDR3 DNA: TGTGCCTGGAGTGTAAGGAGGACAGGGGTTTCACCCCTCCACTTT. It translates to CAWSVRRTGVSPLHF.

This chain links TRBV15 with TRBJ2-7; no clear D. V lost 3 bases and J lost 5, with 23 bases in between. The CDR3 sequence is 17 residues long. CDR1 LNHNV and CDR2 YYDKDF come from the germline V gene (reference sequence). The CDR3 DNA reads as TGTGCCACCAGCAGCCCGACGGGCTACCCAGCCCATAACGAGCAGTACTTC. It codes for CATSSPTGYPAHNEQYF. The full variable domain, with the rest looked up from reference TRBV15 and TRBJ2-7, is DAMVIQNPRYQVTQFGKPVTLSCSQTLNHNVMYWYQQKSSQAPKLLFHYYDKDFNNEADTPDNFQSRRPNTSFCFLDIRSPGLGDTAMYLCATSSPTGYPAHNEQYFGPGTRLTVT.

V gene TRBV7-3 combines with J gene TRBJ2-1, with D perhaps matching TRBD1 or TRBD2 (5 bases each). The CDR3 contains 15 residues. The germline V gene has CDR1 SGHTA and CDR2 FQGTGA. Deletions cut 0 bases from V and 9 bases from J, with 15 bases between. CDR3 residues: CASSLTRQGGSEQFF. The CDR3 DNA follows: TGTGCCAGCAGCTTAACGCGGCAGGGTGGGAGTGAGCAGTTCTTC.

The CDR3 sequence: CASSSRTVSPEQFF. The CDR3 coding sequence is TGTGCCAGTAGTTCCAGGACAGTATCACCTGAGCAGTTCTTC. V and J are TRBV19 and TRBJ2-1, with a possible D match to TRBD1 (6 bases). Germline CDR1 LNHDA, CDR2 SQIVND (reference sequence). Trimming removed 5 bases at V and 9 bases at J, with 17 bases between. The CDR3 consists of 14 residues.

This clonotype has ten or more counts. V and J are TRBV28 and TRBJ2-5; possible D gene TRBD1, 6 bases. Germline-derived CDR1 and CDR2 are MDHEN and SYDVKM. This CDR3 region has 17 residues. V was trimmed by 5 bases and J by 2 bases, leaving 21 bases between them. The CDR3: CASSDPTGSPAQETQYF. The CDR3, as DNA: TGTGCCAGCAGTGACCCGACAGGAAGCCCCGCACAAGAGACCCAGTACTTC.

This clonotype has a handful of counts. The J gene is TRBJ2-7, the V gene TRBV12-3 or TRBV12-4, with 11 positions matching TRBD2. After removal of 6 bases from V and 4 bases from J, the junction contained 5 bases not matched to a gene. This CDR3 spans 14 amino acids. In DNA, the CDR3 is TGTGCCAGCAGACGCGGGACTAGCGGTTACGAGCAGTACTTC. Amino acids: CASRRGTSGYEQYF.

The rearrangement uses TRBV24-1 and TRBJ2-1, with D perhaps TRBD2 (5 bases). Germline V gives CDR1 KGHDR, CDR2 SFDVKD. The germline V and J ends were trimmed by 4 bases and 7 bases, with 19 bases remaining between them. The CDR3 totals 16 residues. CDR3 bases: TGTGCCACCAGTGACCCCGGACTGGCCGTGGGAAATGAGCAGTTCTTC. This codes for CATSDPGLAVGNEQFF.

This clonotype was seen only a few times. DNA of the CDR3: TGTGCCAGCACCCGACCGGGACAGGGTAACAATGAGCAGTTCTTC. Its translation is CASTRPGQGNNEQFF. The genes are TRBV7-2 and TRBJ2-1, with 9 positions matching TRBD1. Germline loops: CDR1 SGHTA, CDR2 FQGNSA. V lost 7 bases and J lost 5; bases outside the gene matches: 9. This CDR3 contains 15 residues.

This sequence joins TRBV15 and TRBJ1-1; D unresolved. V was clipped by 0 bases and J by 4 bases, with 9 bases between them. The length of the CDR3 is 14 residues. The V gene's germline CDR1 is LNHNV and CDR2 YYDKDF (reference sequence). DNA of the CDR3: TGTGCCACCAGCAGAGAAAGGTCGGGCACTGAAGCTTTCTTT. Translation: CATSRERSGTEAFF.

A few counts support this clonotype. The V and J genes are TRBV5-1 and TRBJ2-3; 7 positions agree with TRBD2. This CDR3 has 15 amino acids. In germline, CDR1 is SGHRS, CDR2 YFSETQ. Unmatched junction bases numbered 6, after V lost 5 bases and J lost 0 bases. The CDR3 DNA reads TGCGCCAGCAGAGACGGGGGGACTAGCACAGATACGCAGTATTTT. It yields the protein CASRDGGTSTDTQYF. Full variable domain (missing parts from reference TRBV5-1 and TRBJ2-3): KAGVTQTPRYLIKTRGQQVTLSCSPISGHRSVSWYQQTPGQGLQFLFEYFSETQRNKGNFPGRFSGRQFSNSRSEMNVSTLELGDSALYLCASRDGGTSTDTQYFGPGTRLTVL.

This clonotype was seen a few times. The rearrangement uses TRBV20-1 and TRBJ2-7, with 8 bases identical to TRBD2. The length of the CDR3 is 14 residues. The V and J ends lost 5 bases and 0 bases, in that order; junction bases with no gene match: 6. Per germline, CDR1 DFQATT and CDR2 SNEGSKA (reference sequence). The CDR3 reads CSAYLAGVSYEQYF. The CDR3, as DNA: TGCAGTGCTTACCTAGCGGGCGTCTCCTACGAGCAGTACTTC.

This chain uses TRBV2 with TRBJ2-5, with 12 bases fitting TRBD2. This CDR3 comprises 13 residues. Germline-derived CDR1 and CDR2 are SNHLY and FYNNEI. V was pared by 1 base and J by 13 bases, with 4 bases of the junction left unmatched. DNA of the CDR3: TGTGCCAGCAGTGAAGGACTAGCGGGAGCCCCGTACTTC. Protein: CASSEGLAGAPYF.

In this sample, this clonotype turned up a few times. The chain is built from TRBV29-1 and TRBJ1-1; D unresolved. The CDR3 covers 15 residues. Trimming cost V 2 bases and J 0 bases, with 13 bases left between them. Germline assignment: CDR1 SQVTM and CDR2 ANQGSEA. This CDR3 is CSVELISAMNTEAFF. The CDR3 region has the DNA TGCAGCGTTGAATTGATCAGCGCCATGAACACTGAAGCTTTCTTT.